These 24 T cell receptor beta chains were sequenced from one sample in a study of shared clonotypes between healthy human individuals. Libraries were prepared by immunoSEQ multiplex PCR; TCRdb keeps only in-frame clonotypes and omits some of them. The table includes roughly 650,000 clones, less than 98% detected once. Source material: naive CD4+ T cells sorted from blood. Regarding subset: CD45RA+ positively selected. These receptors originate from a young woman in good health.

This chain links TRBV6-1 with TRBJ2-7; the D gene is possibly TRBD1 (6 bases). V lost 6 bases, J lost 2 bases, and 11 bases lay in between. The CDR3 totals 13 residues. The germline gives CDR1 MNHNS, CDR2 SASEGT. The CDR3 loop reads CASRLTGTYEQYF. The CDR3 DNA is TGTGCCAGCAGATTGACAGGAACCTACGAGCAGTACTTC.

The chain couples TRBV5-1 to TRBJ1-1; no definite D call. The germline CDR1 and CDR2 sequences are SGHRS and YFSETQ. The length of the CDR3 is 14 residues. V gave up 4 bases and J gave up 0 bases, with 10 bases separating them. The CDR3 nucleotides are TGCGCCAGCAGCCCCGGACCGATGAACACTGAAGCTTTCTTT. Amino acids: CASSPGPMNTEAFF.

This clone was observed once. The chain carries TRBV5-4 and TRBJ1-2; 7 bases are a match to TRBD1. V lost 2 bases, J lost 5 bases, and 9 bases stayed unmatched. The CDR3 is made up of 15 amino acids. CDR1 and CDR2 from the germline V gene are SGHNT and YYREEE (reference sequence). In DNA, the CDR3 is TGTGCCAGCAGCTTTCCCGAGGGGGCAAAATATGGCTACACCTTC. Its translation: CASSFPEGAKYGYTF.

The chain carries TRBV5-5 and TRBJ2-3, with 8 bases aligning to TRBD1. V lost 4 bases to trimming and J lost 2 bases; unmatched junction nucleotides: 12. The CDR3 loop spans 17 amino acids. From germline, CDR1 is SGHKS and CDR2 YYEKEE (reference sequence). CDR3 amino acids: CASSPIGTGRTTDTQYF. The CDR3 DNA reads as TGTGCCAGCAGCCCTATCGGGACAGGACGAACCACAGATACGCAGTATTTT.

The chain carries TRBV6-5 and TRBJ2-1; D is unclear. The V gene lost 2 bases and the J gene lost 6 bases, with 5 bases spanning the gap. The germline V gene encodes CDR1 MNHEY and CDR2 SVGAGI. The length of the CDR3 is 12 residues. CDR3 residues: CASSYDGNEQFF. The CDR3 DNA sequence: TGTGCCAGCAGTTACGACGGCAATGAGCAGTTCTTC.

The chain recombines TRBV5-4 with TRBJ1-2, with a tentative D call TRBD1 (5 bases). The germline gives CDR1 SGHNT, CDR2 YYREEE (reference sequence). The V gene lost 3 bases and the J gene lost 8 bases, with 23 bases spanning the gap. The CDR3 loop spans 16 amino acids. The CDR3 sequence is CASSSAMQGVWMGYTF. DNA of the CDR3: TGTGCCAGCAGCTCGGCGATGCAGGGCGTCTGGATGGGCTACACCTTC. Supplemented by reference TRBV5-4 and TRBJ1-2, the full variable domain reads ETGVTQSPTHLIKTRGQQVTLRCSSQSGHNTVSWYQQALGQGPQFIFQYYREEENGRGNFPPRFSGLQFPNYSSELNVNALELDDSALYLCASSSAMQGVWMGYTFGSGTRLTVV.

The chain recombines TRBV28 with TRBJ2-3, with 9 bases that match TRBD2. The CDR3 covers 18 residues. Germline values: CDR1 MDHEN, CDR2 SYDVKM. The trim removed 5 bases at V and 5 bases at J, leaving 17 bases unmatched. CDR3 nucleotide sequence: TGTGCCAGCAGTCCCATCCGTCGCGCTAGCGGGAATATAGATACGCAGTATTTT. This translates into CASSPIRRASGNIDTQYF.

The chain couples TRBV28 to TRBJ1-2; 11 nucleotides align to TRBD1. The CDR3 spans 16 residues. The V segment lost 5 bases and the J segment 4 bases; nucleotides outside the gene matches: 9. Germline V gene sequence: CDR1 MDHEN, CDR2 SYDVKM. The CDR3: CASSRSDRGLSYGYTF. CDR3 DNA sequence: TGTGCCAGCAGTCGATCGGACAGGGGGCTGTCCTATGGCTACACCTTC.

The rearrangement uses TRBV5-6 and TRBJ1-5; unclear D gene. V gave up 4 bases and J gave up 1 base, with 21 bases separating them. This CDR3 comprises 18 residues. CDR1 SGHDT and CDR2 YYEEEE come from the germline V gene. CDR3 region: CASSPGILYLLSNQPQHF. CDR3 nucleotides: TGTGCCAGCAGCCCCGGGATCCTCTACTTATTAAGCAATCAGCCCCAGCATTTT.

V and J are TRBV28 and TRBJ2-4; 10 bases are shared with TRBD1. In germline, CDR1 is MDHEN, CDR2 SYDVKM. The CDR3 consists of 18 residues. Trimming cost V 6 bases and J 0 bases; bases outside gene matches: 11. The CDR3 coding sequence is TGTGCCAGCAGCCGGGACAGGGGCCTCGTTCTAGCCAAAAACATTCAGTACTTC. Protein: CASSRDRGLVLAKNIQYF.

The chain is built from TRBV10-1 and TRBJ2-5; D possibly uses TRBD1 or TRBD2 (5 bases each). Germline V gives CDR1 WNHNN, CDR2 SYGVQD (reference sequence). The CDR3 runs 14 residues. V lost 0 bases to trimming and J lost 3 bases, with 8 bases between them. For the CDR3, the DNA is TGCGCCAGCAGTGAGTCGGGGCGGGAAGAGACCCAGTACTTC. This codes for CASSESGREETQYF.

The CDR3 bases are TGCAGCGCTGACTCTCCCCGAAGCACTGAAGCTTTCTTT. This translates into CSADSPRSTEAFF. The chain uses TRBV29-1 and TRBJ1-1; D unclear. The ends were cut back, 7 bases at V and 4 bases at J, with 16 bases in the middle. Germline CDR1 reads SQVTM; CDR2 reads ANQGSEA. The CDR3 loop spans 13 amino acids.

The V and J genes are TRBV19 and TRBJ1-2; 7 bases are shared with TRBD1. CDR1 is LNHDA and CDR2 is SQIVND in the germline V gene (reference sequence). J was trimmed by 7 bases and V by 6 bases; bases with no gene match: 14. CDR3 length: 15 residues. The CDR3 spells CASRSVGGEGAGYTF. The CDR3 bases are TGTGCCAGTAGGTCCGTCGGGGGCGAGGGGGCTGGCTACACCTTC.

The chain employs TRBV28 and TRBJ1-3; D not resolved. The V end was cut by 5 bases, the J end by 2 bases, with 7 bases between. This CDR3 is built from 13 residues. Germline CDR1 reads MDHEN; CDR2 reads SYDVKM. CDR3 residues: CASSLGAGNTIYF. Written as DNA, the CDR3 is TGTGCCAGCAGTCTCGGGGCTGGAAACACCATATATTTT.

The V gene is TRBV27, the J gene TRBJ2-5, with TRBD1 matching over 8 bases. V shed 6 bases, J shed 1 base, and the junction held 4 bases outside the gene matches. Germline CDR1 is MNHEY and CDR2 is SMNVEV (reference sequence). This CDR3 is built from 14 residues. The CDR3 DNA reads TGTGCCAGCAGGACTGGGACAGGCCAAGAGACCCAGTACTTC. Translating it yields CASRTGTGQETQYF.

This rearrangement joins TRBV18 to TRBJ2-7; maybe TRBD1 (7 bases). V was shortened by 8 bases and J by 0 bases, with 17 bases between the two germline ends. This CDR3 contains 15 residues. Germline-derived CDR1 and CDR2 are KGHSH and LQKENI. Here the CDR3 reads CASTRGQQSSYEQYF. The CDR3 bases are TGTGCCAGCACGCGGGGACAGCAAAGCTCCTACGAGCAGTACTTC.

The V call is TRBV7-8, the J call TRBJ2-1; 12 nucleotides match TRBD2. Germline loops: CDR1 SGHVS, CDR2 FQNEAQ. Losses at the gene ends were 3 bases for V and 9 bases for J; bases not matched to a gene: 3. The CDR3 sequence is 14 residues long. The CDR3: CASSLTSGSTEQFF. In nucleotides, the CDR3 is TGTGCCAGCAGCTTGACTAGCGGGAGTACTGAGCAGTTCTTC.

The chain links TRBV21-1 to TRBJ1-5. TRBV21-1 is a recognized pseudogene. CDR3 length: 14 residues. The chain's CDR3 is CASSTGSDNQPQHF. CDR3 coding DNA: TGTGCCAGCAGCACCGGGAGCGACAATCAGCCCCAGCATTTT.

This clone was seen a single time. DNA for the CDR3: TGCGCCAGCAGCCCCGGCGGGGGCGCTTACAATGAGCAGTTCTTC. Protein sequence: CASSPGGGAYNEQFF. The V and J genes are TRBV5-1 and TRBJ2-1; possibly TRBD2 for D (7 bases). V was cut by 4 bases and J by 4 bases, with 15 bases left in between. CDR1 is SGHRS, CDR2 YFSETQ, per germline. The CDR3 is 15 amino acids.

This chain joins TRBV29-1 and TRBJ2-7; 7 bases are shared with TRBD1. From germline, CDR1 is SQVTM and CDR2 ANQGSEA. Trimming cost V 4 bases and J 4 bases; bases outside gene matches: 7. CDR3 length: 13 residues. The CDR3 DNA reads TGCAGCGTTGGGGTTGACAGGGCGTACGAGCAGTACTTC. This gives the protein CSVGVDRAYEQYF.

The J gene is TRBJ2-5, the V gene TRBV11-2; D could derive from TRBD1 or TRBD2 (5 bases each). The germline V and J ends were trimmed by 0 bases and 7 bases, with 9 bases remaining between them. CDR3 length: 13 residues. The germline V gene has CDR1 SGHAT and CDR2 FQNNGV. CDR3 protein: CASSLDQRGTQYF. The CDR3 coding sequence is TGTGCCAGCAGCTTAGATCAGAGGGGGACCCAGTACTTC.

This rearrangement joins TRBV18 to TRBJ2-6; the match to TRBD1 covers 8 bases. The CDR3 runs to 20 residues. Germline V lookup: CDR1 KGHSH, CDR2 LQKENI. V lost 5 bases, J lost 0 bases, and 15 bases stayed unmatched. CDR3 in DNA: TGTGCCAGCTCAGCCACCCCACCGGGACAGGCTAGCTCTGGGGCCAACGTCCTGACTTTC. Its protein product is CASSATPPGQASSGANVLTF.

This clone was seen a single time. V gene TRBV30 combines with J gene TRBJ1-5; TRBD1 might be the D (5 bases). V was shortened by 4 bases and J by 7 bases, with 17 bases between the two germline ends. CDR1 is GTSNPN, CDR2 SVGIG, per germline (reference sequence). The CDR3 is 14 residues long. CDR3 nucleotide sequence: TGTGCCTGGAAATCGGTGCAGGGTAGACAGCCCCAGCATTTT. Its translation: CAWKSVQGRQPQHF.

The V call is TRBV10-3, the J call TRBJ2-7, with D hard to call. V gave up 9 bases and J gave up 6 bases, with 18 bases separating them. This CDR3 is 13 amino acids long. CDR1 and CDR2 (germline): ENHRY, SYGVKD. Written as DNA, the CDR3 is TGTGCCATGAGAGACCTTCTAGTCTCCGAGCAGTACTTC. Encoded protein: CAMRDLLVSEQYF.